These 26 T cell receptor beta chains were sequenced from one sample in a study of cytomegalovirus exposure and HLA in healthy donors. The PCR was carried out with 60 Vbeta primers and 13 Jbeta primers. The data were produced by immunoSEQ multiplex PCR, yet TCRdb's version contains in-frame clones alone and is incomplete. The data show 150,000 to 200,000 clones, around three quarters seen once. Sequences were obtained from PBMCs. The receptors originated from a young woman in good health and CMV-seropositive.

Within the sample, this clone is medium-sized. The V call is TRBV25-1, the J call TRBJ2-1; tentatively, D is TRBD1 (5 bases). CDR3 length: 13 amino acids. Trimming removed 2 bases at V and 10 bases at J, with 12 bases between. Germline V gene data show CDR1 as MGHDK and CDR2 as SYGVNS. The CDR3 sequence: CASSEHPRVEQFF. The DNA of the CDR3 is TGTGCCAGCAGTGAACACCCCAGGGTCGAGCAGTTCTTC.

The chain recombines TRBV4-3 with TRBJ1-3; TRBD1 might be the D (5 bases). From germline, CDR1 is LGHNA and CDR2 YSLEER. This CDR3 comprises 16 residues. The V gene lost 4 bases and the J gene lost 2 bases, with 15 bases spanning the gap. Written as DNA, the CDR3 is TGCGCCAGCAGCCTTTACGGGGGGACTCCTGGAAACACCATATATTTT. Its translation is CASSLYGGTPGNTIYF.

This chain joins TRBV11-2 and TRBJ1-2; 7 bases line up with TRBD1. V was pared by 0 bases and J by 4 bases, with 8 bases of the junction left unmatched. CDR1 SGHAT and CDR2 FQNNGV come from the germline V gene. The CDR3 is 16 residues long. The CDR3 region has the DNA TGTGCCAGCAGCTTAGATTCTGGACAGGCCCTCTATGGCTACACCTTC. Translation: CASSLDSGQALYGYTF.

The V and J genes are TRBV5-4 and TRBJ2-2; unclear D gene. The CDR3 totals 14 residues. Germline V gene lookup returns CDR1 SGHNT and CDR2 YYREEE (reference sequence). The V end was cut by 1 base, the J end by 7 bases, with 11 bases between. Here the CDR3 reads CASSLRGVGGELFF. CDR3 in DNA: TGTGCCAGCAGCTTGAGAGGAGTCGGCGGGGAGCTGTTTTTT.

The chain combines TRBV29-1 with TRBJ1-5, with 7 positions matching TRBD1. CDR1 is SQVTM, CDR2 ANQGSEA, per germline. This CDR3 region has 15 residues. Trimming removed 5 bases from V and 2 bases from J; junction bases left unmatched: 9. Here the CDR3 reads CSVSTSTGGNQPQHF. The CDR3, as DNA: TGCAGCGTTTCCACATCCACAGGGGGCAATCAGCCCCAGCATTTT.

The chain links TRBV5-6 to TRBJ2-1; D ambiguous. Trimming stripped 0 bases from V and 1 base from J, with 8 bases between. This CDR3 spans 15 amino acids. CDR1 is SGHDT and CDR2 is YYEEEE in the germline V gene. This chain's CDR3 is CASSLAGPSYNEQFF. DNA for the CDR3: TGTGCCAGCAGCTTGGCGGGTCCTTCCTACAATGAGCAGTTCTTC. The full variable domain, rest sourced from reference TRBV5-6 and TRBJ2-1, is DAGVTQSPTHLIKTRGQQVTLRCSPKSGHDTVSWYQQALGQGPQFIFQYYEEEERQRGNFPDRFSGHQFPNYSSELNVNALLLGDSALYLCASSLAGPSYNEQFFGPGTRLTVL.

The V and J genes are TRBV11-2 and TRBJ1-1; D ambiguous. The V and J ends lost 5 bases and 8 bases respectively, with 15 bases between them. Germline V lookup: CDR1 SGHAT, CDR2 FQNNGV. The CDR3 is 13 amino acids. CDR3 in DNA: TGTGCCAGCAGCCCTCTTCCCTCAGCGGAAGCTTTCTTT. This codes for CASSPLPSAEAFF.

This rearrangement joins TRBV9 to TRBJ2-6, with D unclear. The germline V gene has CDR1 SGDLS and CDR2 YYNGEE. This CDR3 has 13 residues. Trimming removed 4 bases at V and 0 bases at J, with 2 bases between. The CDR3 region is CASSRSGANVLTF. The CDR3 DNA is TGTGCCAGCAGCCGCTCTGGGGCCAACGTCCTGACTTTC.

This clone was seen a few times. The chain combines TRBV19 with TRBJ2-7, with a weak D call TRBD2 (5 bases). Per the germline V gene, CDR1 is LNHDA and CDR2 is SQIVND (reference sequence). V was trimmed by 4 bases and J by 6 bases, leaving 13 bases between them. The CDR3 totals 13 residues. The CDR3 DNA sequence: TGTGCCAGTAGTAATAGACGGGATGGCGAGCAGTACTTC. Residues: CASSNRRDGEQYF.

The chain combines TRBV10-3 with TRBJ1-1; D is possibly TRBD1 (6 bases). The CDR3 sequence is 14 residues long. Germline V CDR1 and CDR2: ENHRY, SYGVKD. Trimming removed 3 bases from V and 8 bases from J, with 16 bases in between. The DNA of the CDR3 is TGTGCCATCAGTGACAACAGGGTTGGGGGAGAAGCTTTCTTT. Translating gives CAISDNRVGGEAFF.

This chain joins TRBV19 and TRBJ2-1, with TRBD1 matching over 9 bases. Germline lookup yields CDR1 LNHDA and CDR2 SQIVND (reference sequence). Trimming at V came to 1 base and at J to 6 bases, leaving 4 bases not matched to a gene. CDR3 size: 15 residues. The CDR3 bases are TGTGCCAGTAGTATAGGGGACAGGGAGGGCAATGAGCAGTTCTTC. It translates to CASSIGDREGNEQFF.

The genes are TRBV18 and TRBJ1-1; D perhaps matches TRBD1 (6 bases). CDR3 length equals 13 residues. Trimming shortened V by 8 bases and J by 4 bases, and 14 bases separated the two germline ends. Germline V CDR1 and CDR2: KGHSH, LQKENI. The DNA of the CDR3 is TGTGCCAGCGCCCCAGTCAGGGGCACTGAAGCTTTCTTT. Translated, it gives CASAPVRGTEAFF.

This clone was detected only once. The chain employs TRBV5-8 and TRBJ2-5; 10 positions agree with TRBD1. CDR3 length: 15 amino acids. Germline CDR1 SGHTS, CDR2 YDEGEE. The V and J ends lost 0 bases and 5 bases, in that order; junction bases with no gene match: 4. In nucleotides, the CDR3 is TGTGCCAGCAGCTTGGAGACAGGGGGCTTTGAGACCCAGTACTTC. Protein product: CASSLETGGFETQYF.

The genes are TRBV5-1 and TRBJ2-3, with TRBD2 identical over 7 bases. Per the germline V gene, CDR1 is SGHRS and CDR2 is YFSETQ. The CDR3 contains 14 residues. After removal of 2 bases from V and 1 base from J, the junction contained 1 base not matched to a gene. The CDR3 nucleotides read TGCGCCAGCAGCTTCAGCGGGGGCACAGATACGCAGTATTTT. Protein sequence: CASSFSGGTDTQYF.

J is TRBJ2-1 and V is TRBV12-5; 8 nucleotides line up with TRBD2. The CDR3 sequence is 17 residues long. V shed 0 bases, J shed 2 bases, and the junction held 6 bases outside the gene matches. Germline V CDR1 and CDR2: LGHNT, FRNRAP. The CDR3 DNA reads TGTGCTAGTGGTTTGGTAGGGAGGCGGGGGGCCTACAATGAGCAGTTCTTC. Protein product: CASGLVGRRGAYNEQFF.

This rearrangement joins TRBV9 to TRBJ2-3; tentative D call: TRBD1 (5 bases). The CDR3 has 15 amino acids. Looked up from germline, CDR1 is SGDLS and CDR2 is YYNGEE. The V gene lost 2 bases and the J gene lost 2 bases, with 12 bases spanning the gap. The DNA of the CDR3 is TGTGCCAGCAGCGTGACAGATTATTTCACAGATACGCAGTATTTT. It specifies CASSVTDYFTDTQYF. Filled out from reference TRBV9 and TRBJ2-3, the complete variable domain reads DSGVTQTPKHLITATGQRVTLRCSPRSGDLSVYWYQQSLDQGLQFLIQYYNGEERAKGNILERFSAQQFPDLHSELNLSSLELGDSALYFCASSVTDYFTDTQYFGPGTRLTVL.

The V call is TRBV14, the J call TRBJ2-7; no clear D. Germline V lookup: CDR1 SGHDN, CDR2 FVKESK. The V end was cut by 3 bases, the J end by 6 bases, with 21 bases between. This CDR3 spans 16 amino acids. The CDR3 DNA reads TGTGCCAGCAGCCACTCCCGGTGGAGCAATGATTCCGAGCAGTACTTC. It encodes CASSHSRWSNDSEQYF.

The chain uses TRBV7-2 and TRBJ2-7; possible D gene TRBD1, 5 bases. In germline, CDR1 is SGHTA, CDR2 FQGNSA. This CDR3 is built from 14 residues. V lost 4 bases, J lost 5 bases, and 15 bases lay in between. The CDR3 is CASSSLRQSHEQYF. DNA for the CDR3: TGTGCCAGCAGCTCCCTGCGACAGAGCCACGAGCAGTACTTC.

This chain connects TRBV18 to TRBJ2-3, with 9 bases aligning to TRBD2. CDR3 length: 16 amino acids. The germline CDR1 and CDR2 sequences are KGHSH and LQKENI. The V and J ends lost 2 bases and 3 bases, in that order; junction bases with no gene match: 6. CDR3 DNA: TGTGCCAGCTCACCAGTCAGCGGGAGGAGGACAGATACGCAGTATTTT. This sequence encodes CASSPVSGRRTDTQYF.

The rearrangement uses TRBV6-5 and TRBJ1-2; D is ambiguous. Trimming stripped 8 bases from V and 1 base from J, with 8 bases between. The CDR3 has 12 amino acids. Germline V gene lookup returns CDR1 MNHEY and CDR2 SVGAGI. This chain's CDR3 is CASRRDNYGYTF. Here the CDR3 DNA reads TGTGCCAGCCGCCGGGATAACTATGGCTACACCTTC.

The V gene is TRBV7-2, the J gene TRBJ2-7; TRBD2 matches 8 bases. In germline, CDR1 is SGHTA, CDR2 FQGNSA. Trimming cost V 5 bases and J 3 bases; bases outside gene matches: 6. CDR3 length: 14 residues. As DNA, the CDR3 is TGTGCCAGCAGCCCGGGGGGGCTCTTCTACGAGCAGTACTTC. This codes for CASSPGGLFYEQYF.

The table lists this clone with a few counts. The chain recombines TRBV14 with TRBJ2-1; 8 bases map to TRBD1. V lost 1 base and J lost 1; bases outside the gene matches: 3. The CDR3 has 16 amino acids. CDR1 and CDR2 (germline): SGHDN, FVKESK. This chain's CDR3 is CASSQGTGTSYNEQFF. The DNA for the CDR3 is TGTGCCAGCAGCCAAGGGACAGGGACATCCTACAATGAGCAGTTCTTC.

CDR3 bases: TGTGCCAGCAGCAATAGTGGACAGTACTACAATGAGCAGTTCTTC. Translation: CASSNSGQYYNEQFF. The chain carries TRBV9 and TRBJ2-1, with D maybe TRBD1 (6 bases). Germline values: CDR1 SGDLS, CDR2 YYNGEE. The CDR3 has 15 residues. The V end lost 4 bases, the J end lost 3 bases, and 14 bases lay between the germline ends.

This clone occurred a few times. The chain uses TRBV7-8 and TRBJ1-1; D perhaps matches TRBD1 (6 bases). The CDR3 covers 14 residues. V was pared by 5 bases and J by 4 bases, with 14 bases between. Germline V CDR1 and CDR2: SGHVS, FQNEAQ. The DNA of the CDR3 is TGTGCCAGCAGCCTTAGGGGGGGAGGCACTGAAGCTTTCTTT. The encoded protein is CASSLRGGGTEAFF. The whole variable domain, remainder taken from reference TRBV7-8 and TRBJ1-1, is GAGVSQSPRYKVAKRGQDVALRCDPISGHVSLFWYQQALGQGPEFLTYFQNEAQLDKSGLPSDRFFAERPEGSVSTLKIQRTQQEDSAVYLCASSLRGGGTEAFFGQGTRLTVV.

V and J are TRBV19 and TRBJ1-1; the D is unclear. In germline, CDR1 is LNHDA, CDR2 SQIVND (reference sequence). CDR3 length: 14 amino acids. V was shortened by 7 bases and J by 0 bases, with 12 bases between the two germline ends. The CDR3: CASTRGGMNTEAFF. The DNA of the CDR3 is TGTGCCAGTACCCGGGGAGGAATGAACACTGAAGCTTTCTTT.

The chain is built from TRBV2 and TRBJ1-2; 9 bases map to TRBD1. The CDR3 contains 15 residues. In germline, CDR1 is SNHLY, CDR2 FYNNEI. V lost 6 bases and J lost 7; bases outside the gene matches: 12. CDR3 sequence (DNA): TGTGCCAGCAGGATAACCGGGACAGGGCTTCGTGGCTACACCTTC. It codes for CASRITGTGLRGYTF.